This TCR beta chain was sequenced for a study of blood T cell repertoires in COVID-19 (dated by TCRdb to the early 2020s). About the investigation overall: The collaborator samples originated in the United States, Italy and Spain and spanned the acute and convalescent phases of COVID-19. The dataset comprised deeply sampled blood TCRbeta repertoires from subjects exposed to, actively infected with, or recovered from COVID-19. Where HLA class I and class II types were available, the types were taken from metadata supplied by the sample provider, not from assay-based typing. The repertoires were released in a freely available public database intended as a resource for research on the immune response to SARS-CoV-2. A de-identified subject ID, COVID-19 status, age in years and sex were almost always included in the sample metadata. Samples were obtained from the ongoing ImmuneRACE study (first 160 participants) and from 1,000 to 1,500 subjects provided by 6 global collaborators. The prospective study material was composed of cDNA or gDNA derived from T cells, B-cell-depleted T cells, or PBMCs.

TCRbeta CDR3 regions were amplified from genomic DNA using the immunoSEQ Assay, a bias-controlled multiplex PCR. The source study handled its data this way. Nucleated cell counts per sample were estimated from amplification of reference gene primers within the assay. Sequence reads were collapsed and filtered to measure the absolute abundance of every unique TCRbeta CDR3 rearrangement. For each sample, productive Simpson clonality was calculated by taking the square root of Simpson's diversity index across productive rearrangements. What TCRdb holds here is the immuneACCESS table cut down to in-frame rearrangements. Part of the clones is not present; checked against another copy, under half of the missing clones reflect an unresolved V gene, and the others are unexplained. V, J and clone size are those of that table, while D and trimming were read from the DNA. This sample has 300,000 to 400,000 clones in its table, and roughly 88% of those were observed once. The leading ten clones occupy more than 5% of the sample.

Enrolling through a virtual design, the prospective study's participants ranged in age from roughly 18 to 90 years and lived across about two dozen United States geographic areas. Cohort assignment in the prospective study relied on participant-reported clinical history from a screening survey and a study questionnaire. Recovered participants in ImmuneRACE Cohort 3 were defined by two consecutive negative NP/OP PCR tests, clearance by a healthcare professional, or resolution of symptoms. Each participant in the prospective study had whole blood, serum and a nasopharyngeal or oropharyngeal swab collected by mobile phlebotomists. Additional blood draws and questionnaires over an approximately two-month period could optionally be provided by prospective study participants. Before DNA extraction, prospective study blood samples were shipped either frozen or at room temperature. The paper's findings and limits, for the study overall: Clinical and demographic metadata were provided uncurated, with the amount varying by source and participant.

There are a few counts of this clone. This clone's antigen is unknown. There are no base qualities to consult, and no much larger clone falls within one base. After removal of 3 bases from V and 4 bases from J, the junction retains 6 bases not matched to a gene. Its CDR3 holds 15 amino acids, cysteine through phenylalanine. Of the read, only the CDR3 DNA is kept; its 45 bases are in frame from base 1. Looking up the germline V gene yields CDR1 LGHNA and CDR2 YNFKEQ. This sequence originates from a man aged 25 to 40 who had recovered from COVID-19. The chain links TRBV4-2 with TRBJ1-2; 9 bases in between match TRBD1. Sequencing was done on a sample of PBMCs or T cells enriched from blood (not recorded which). The DNA sequence follows: TGTGCCAGCAGCCACACAGGGGGCATCGCCTATGGCTACACCTTC. The resulting protein is CASSHTGGIAYGYTF.